Listed here are 2 T cell receptor beta chains from one sample, sequenced in a study of identical twins listed by TCRdb under 2016. Receptor amplification or capture employed 5' RACE. Sequenced using an Illumina HiSeq 2000. The raw public data were reprocessed by TCRdb itself: fastp quality trimming at Q25, MiXCR clonotype calling, in-frame beta chains only. Every distinct CDR3 protein forms one entry, paired with its most common genes and DNA. Recorded for this sample are around 160,000 distinct CDR3 sequences; under 4.5% of them occurred a single time. The ten largest clones take up around 8.1% of the sample. Sequenced material: memory T cells sorted from blood. Read against the paper, the sample's cell subset or site label means: CD45RO+ enriched T cells. The source is a man aged 18 to 35 in good health.

This clonotype came up many times. The V call is TRBV28, the J call TRBJ1-5; tentatively, D is TRBD1 (5 bases). V was trimmed by 5 bases and J by 2 bases, leaving 16 bases between them. The CDR3 covers 16 residues. Germline CDR1 MDHEN, CDR2 SYDVKM. The chain's CDR3 is CASSPPRRGGNQPQHF. The CDR3 DNA reads TGTGCCAGCAGTCCTCCTAGGAGGGGTGGCAATCAGCCCCAGCATTTT.

The sample holds many counts of this clonotype. The chain couples TRBV4-3 to TRBJ1-1; TRBD1 might be the D (6 bases). V was shortened by 3 bases and J by 3 bases, with 14 bases between the two germline ends. CDR1 and CDR2 from the germline V gene are LGHNA and YSLEER. This CDR3 comprises 15 residues. The CDR3: CASSQGERGHTEAFF. The CDR3 bases are TGCGCCAGCAGCCAGGGGGAGCGGGGGCACACTGAAGCTTTCTTT.